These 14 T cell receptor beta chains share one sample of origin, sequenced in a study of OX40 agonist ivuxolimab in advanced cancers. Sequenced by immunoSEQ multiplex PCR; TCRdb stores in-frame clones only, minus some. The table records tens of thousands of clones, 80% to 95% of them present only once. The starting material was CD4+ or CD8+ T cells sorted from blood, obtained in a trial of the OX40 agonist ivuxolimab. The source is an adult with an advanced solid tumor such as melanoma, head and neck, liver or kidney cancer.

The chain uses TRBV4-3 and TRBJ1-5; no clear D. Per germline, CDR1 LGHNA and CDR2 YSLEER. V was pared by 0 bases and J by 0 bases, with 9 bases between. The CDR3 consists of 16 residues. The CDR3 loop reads CASSQDYGDSNQPQHF. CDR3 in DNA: TGCGCCAGCAGCCAAGATTACGGGGATAGCAATCAGCCCCAGCATTTT.

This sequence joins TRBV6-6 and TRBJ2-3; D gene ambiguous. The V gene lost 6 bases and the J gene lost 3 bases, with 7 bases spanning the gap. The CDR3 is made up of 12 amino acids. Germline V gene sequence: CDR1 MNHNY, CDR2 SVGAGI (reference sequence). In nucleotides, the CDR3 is TGTGCCAGCAGGCACCCTACAGATACGCAGTATTTT. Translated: CASRHPTDTQYF.

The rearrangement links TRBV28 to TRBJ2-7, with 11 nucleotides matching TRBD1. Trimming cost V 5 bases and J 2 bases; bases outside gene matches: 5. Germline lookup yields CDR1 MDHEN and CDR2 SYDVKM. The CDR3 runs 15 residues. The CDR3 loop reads CASSGPGQGAYEQYF. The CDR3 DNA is TGTGCCAGCAGTGGGCCGGGACAGGGGGCCTACGAGCAGTACTTC.

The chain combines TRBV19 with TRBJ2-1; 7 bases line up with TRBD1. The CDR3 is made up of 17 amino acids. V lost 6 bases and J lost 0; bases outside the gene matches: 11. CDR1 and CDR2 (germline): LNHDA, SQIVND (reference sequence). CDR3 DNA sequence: TGTGCCAGTAGGGACAGGAATGGCGCCAGCTCCTACAATGAGCAGTTCTTC. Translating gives CASRDRNGASSYNEQFF.

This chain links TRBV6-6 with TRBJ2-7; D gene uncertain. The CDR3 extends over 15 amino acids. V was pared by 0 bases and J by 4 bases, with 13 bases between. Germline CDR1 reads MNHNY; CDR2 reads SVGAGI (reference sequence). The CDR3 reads CASSYSAGQAYEQYF. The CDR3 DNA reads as TGTGCCAGCAGTTACTCCGCTGGCCAGGCGTACGAGCAGTACTTC.

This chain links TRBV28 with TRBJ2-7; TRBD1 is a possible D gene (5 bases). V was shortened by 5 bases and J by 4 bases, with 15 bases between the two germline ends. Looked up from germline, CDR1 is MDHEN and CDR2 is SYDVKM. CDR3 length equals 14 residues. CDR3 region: CASSPHSRQYEQYF. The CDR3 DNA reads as TGTGCCAGCAGTCCGCACTCCCGACAGTACGAGCAGTACTTC.

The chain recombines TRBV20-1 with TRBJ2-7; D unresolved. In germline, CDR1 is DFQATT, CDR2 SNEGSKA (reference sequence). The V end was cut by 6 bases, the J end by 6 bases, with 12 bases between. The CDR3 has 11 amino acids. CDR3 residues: CSALQTAEQYF. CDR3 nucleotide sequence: TGCAGTGCGCTACAAACGGCCGAGCAGTACTTC.

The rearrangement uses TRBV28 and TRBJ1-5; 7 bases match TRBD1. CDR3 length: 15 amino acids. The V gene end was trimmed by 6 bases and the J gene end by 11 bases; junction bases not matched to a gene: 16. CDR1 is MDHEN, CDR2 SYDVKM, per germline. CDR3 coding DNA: TGTGCCAGCAGAAACTATCAGGGGGGGATGCGGTCCCAGCATTTT. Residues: CASRNYQGGMRSQHF.

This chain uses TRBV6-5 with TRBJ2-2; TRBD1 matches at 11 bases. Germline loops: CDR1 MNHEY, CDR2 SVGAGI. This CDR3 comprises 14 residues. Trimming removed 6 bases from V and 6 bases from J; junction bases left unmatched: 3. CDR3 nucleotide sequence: TGTGCCAGCAGGCCGGGACAGGGGGCCGGGGAGCTGTTTTTT. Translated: CASRPGQGAGELFF.

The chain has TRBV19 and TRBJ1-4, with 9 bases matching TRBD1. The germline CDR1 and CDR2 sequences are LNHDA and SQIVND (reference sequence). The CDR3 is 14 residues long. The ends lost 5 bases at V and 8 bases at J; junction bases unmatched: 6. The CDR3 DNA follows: TGTGCCAGTAGTCGGGACAGGGCAGGGGAAAAACTGTTTTTT. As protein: CASSRDRAGEKLFF.

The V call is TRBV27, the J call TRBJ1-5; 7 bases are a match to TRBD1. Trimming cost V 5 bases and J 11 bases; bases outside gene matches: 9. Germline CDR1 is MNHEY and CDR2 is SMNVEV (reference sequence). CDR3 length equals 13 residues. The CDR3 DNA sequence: TGTGCCAGCAGTCCCAGATCGACAGGGACCCAGCATTTT. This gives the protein CASSPRSTGTQHF.

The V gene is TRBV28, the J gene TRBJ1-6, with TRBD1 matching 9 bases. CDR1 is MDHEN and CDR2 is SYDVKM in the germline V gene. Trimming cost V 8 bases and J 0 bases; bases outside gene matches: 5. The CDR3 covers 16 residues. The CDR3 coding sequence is TGTGCCAGCGGAAGGGACAGGGCCTCCTATAATTCACCCCTCCACTTT. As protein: CASGRDRASYNSPLHF.

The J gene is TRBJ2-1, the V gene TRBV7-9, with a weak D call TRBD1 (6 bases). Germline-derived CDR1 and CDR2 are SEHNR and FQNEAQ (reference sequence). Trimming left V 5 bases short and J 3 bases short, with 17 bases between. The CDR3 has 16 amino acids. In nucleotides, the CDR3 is TGTGCCAGCAGCCCGGGACACTTATCGCGCTACAATGAGCAGTTCTTC. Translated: CASSPGHLSRYNEQFF.

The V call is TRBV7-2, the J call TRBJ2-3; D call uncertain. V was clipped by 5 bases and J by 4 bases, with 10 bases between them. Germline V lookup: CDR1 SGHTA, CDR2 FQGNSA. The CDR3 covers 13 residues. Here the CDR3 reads CASSDIVADTQYF. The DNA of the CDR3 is TGTGCCAGCAGCGACATCGTCGCAGATACGCAGTATTTT. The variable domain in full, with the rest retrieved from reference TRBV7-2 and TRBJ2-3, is GAGVSQSPSNKVTEKGKDVELRCDPISGHTALYWYRQSLGQGLEFLIYFQGNSAPDKSGLPSDRFSAERTGGSVSTLTIQRTQQEDSAVYLCASSDIVADTQYFGPGTRLTVL.